This T cell receptor (beta chain) was found in a study of cytomegalovirus exposure and HLA in healthy donors. Study-wide context: Researchers previously reported finding 117 million unique TCR beta sequences from 170 million or so T cells. There were several hundred genotyped donors. Of these, roughly 80% fell in the genetic ancestry cluster associated with self-reported Caucasian donors.

With 60 Vbeta and 13 Jbeta primers, the PCR was carried out. Libraries were prepared by immunoSEQ multiplex PCR; TCRdb keeps only in-frame clonotypes and omits some of them. The data show some 150,000 clones, over 60% seen once. This CDR3 is 14 amino acids long. Germline V gives CDR1 MDHEN, CDR2 SYDVKM. V was cut by 4 bases and J by 4 bases, with 13 bases left in between. As for this clone: Its specificity is not known.

General observations from the study: The study reported that TCR beta sequences accurately predicted HLA-A and HLA-B alleles in most subjects.

The sample comprised PBMCs. The chain links TRBV28 to TRBJ1-1; unclear D gene. This TCR derives from a woman aged 30 to 39 in good health and CMV-seronegative. Here the CDR3 DNA reads TGTGCCAGCAGTTCCAGGATGGGGAGCACTGAAGCTTTCTTT. Translating it yields CASSSRMGSTEAFF.